This TCR beta chain derives from a study of T cell repertoires in ileal Crohn's disease. As to this clone: Its target is unknown.

Study-wide points: Clonality above 26.8% at surgery always came with endoscopic recurrence. Active smokers at surgery had more clonal expansions than non-smokers.

Here immunoSEQ multiplex PCR was the method, and the copy in TCRdb shows in-frame clones only, minus some. Among approximately 14,000 clones, 70% to 90% were seen once, and the ten largest hold over 3.5%. Germline V gene lookup returns CDR1 MNHNS and CDR2 SASEGT. The CDR3 spans 12 residues. Trimming shortened V by 7 bases and J by 6 bases, and 12 bases separated the two germline ends. This TCR was recovered from an adult with Crohn's disease. The source material was ileal tissue. The chain employs TRBV6-1 and TRBJ1-1; D perhaps matches TRBD1 (6 bases). The CDR3 DNA is TGTGCCAGCAAGGTTCAGGGGCCTGAAGCTTTCTTT. Translated, it gives CASKVQGPEAFF.